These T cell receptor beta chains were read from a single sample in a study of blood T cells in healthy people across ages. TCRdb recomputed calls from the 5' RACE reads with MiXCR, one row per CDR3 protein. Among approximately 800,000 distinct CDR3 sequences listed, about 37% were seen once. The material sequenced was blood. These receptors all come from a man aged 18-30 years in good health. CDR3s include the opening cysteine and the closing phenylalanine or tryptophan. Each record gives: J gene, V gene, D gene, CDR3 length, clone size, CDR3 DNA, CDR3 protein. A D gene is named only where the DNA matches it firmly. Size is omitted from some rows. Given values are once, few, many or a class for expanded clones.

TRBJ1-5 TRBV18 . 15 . TGTGCCAGCTCACCACAGGGACGTGGGAATCAGCCCCAGCATTTT CASSPQGRGNQPQHF
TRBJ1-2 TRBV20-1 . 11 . TGCAGTCCCCGGAGGTATAATGGCTACACCTTC CSPRRYNGYTF
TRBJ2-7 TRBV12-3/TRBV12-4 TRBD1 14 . TGTGCCAGCAGGAGGACAGGGAATTCTTACGAGCAGTACTTC CASRRTGNSYEQYF
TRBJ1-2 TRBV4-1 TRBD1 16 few TGCGCCAGCAGCCAAGAGTCAGGGGGAGGTAACTATGGCTACACCTTC CASSQESGGGNYGYTF
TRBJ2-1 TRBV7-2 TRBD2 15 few TGTGCCAGCAGCTTAGGGTTAGCGGGGAGGCATGAGCAGTTCTTC CASSLGLAGRHEQFF
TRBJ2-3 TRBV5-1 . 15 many TGCGCCAGCAGCTTCCTGGGAAGTCTTTCAGATACGCAGTATTTT CASSFLGSLSDTQYF
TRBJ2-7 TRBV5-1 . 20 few TGCGCCAGCAGCTTGGATATCCGGGTTGGGCTAAGGTTTCGGGGTGATGAGCAGTACTTC CASSLDIRVGLRFRGDEQYF
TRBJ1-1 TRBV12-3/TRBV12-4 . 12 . TGTGCCAGCAGGCCGTACGGCGGTGAAGCTTTCTTT CASRPYGGEAFF
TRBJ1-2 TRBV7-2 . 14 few TGTGCCAGCAGCTTAGCTTCCCAGGGCTATGGCTACACCTTC CASSLASQGYGYTF
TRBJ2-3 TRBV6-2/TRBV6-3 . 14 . TGTGCCAGCAGTTTGGACCCCCGCCCAGATACGCAGTATTTT CASSLDPRPDTQYF
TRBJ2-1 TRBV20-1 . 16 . TGCAGTGCTAGAGACGGGGAAAGGGGCTCCTACAATGAGCGGTACTTC CSARDGERGSYNERYF
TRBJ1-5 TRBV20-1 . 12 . TGCAGTGCTAAGTTGAGGAATCAGCCCCAGCATTTT CSAKLRNQPQHF
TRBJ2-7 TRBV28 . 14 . TGTGCCAGCTCCCCGACAGAGATAGGCTACGAGCAGTACTTC CASSPTEIGYEQYF
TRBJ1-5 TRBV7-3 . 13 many TGTGCCAGCAGCTTAGACCCGAATCAGCCCCAGCATTTT CASSLDPNQPQHF
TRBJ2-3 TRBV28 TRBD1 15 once TGTGCCAGCAGATCGACAGGGTCTAGCACAGATACGCAGTATTTT CASRSTGSSTDTQYF
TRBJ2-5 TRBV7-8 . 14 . TGTGCCAGCACCCAAAGTGGGAGCCAAGAGACCCAGTACTTC CASTQSGSQETQYF
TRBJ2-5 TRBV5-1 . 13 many TGCGCCAGCAGCTTAGGGGCCTCGGATGAGCAGTACTTC CASSLGASDEQYF
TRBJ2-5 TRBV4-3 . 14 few TGCGCCAGCAGCCAAGAAAGAGGCGCCCGCCAGCAGTACTTC CASSQERGARQQYF
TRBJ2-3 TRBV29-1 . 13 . TGCAGTCCGGCTGAACCAAGCACAGATACGCAGTATTTT CSPAEPSTDTQYF
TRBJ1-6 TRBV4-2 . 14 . TGTGCCAGCAGCTCAGGACAGCGGAATTCACCCCTCCACTTT CASSSGQRNSPLHF
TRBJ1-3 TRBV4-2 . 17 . TGTGCCAGCAGCCAAGCCTTAGTTACCGTCTCTGGAAACACCATATATTTT CASSQALVTVSGNTIYF
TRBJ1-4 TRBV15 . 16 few TGCGCCACCAGCAGAGATCGGGCAGCCTTAAATGAAAAACTGTTTTTT CATSRDRAALNEKLFF
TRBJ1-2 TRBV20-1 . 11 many TGCAGTGTCTTATTGGGTTATGGCTACACCTTC CSVLLGYGYTF
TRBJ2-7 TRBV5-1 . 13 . TGCGCCAGCAGGGTGGGGGAACAAAAAGAGCAGTACTTC CASRVGEQKEQYF
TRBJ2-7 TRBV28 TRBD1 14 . TGTGCCGTCCGTCGGACAGGGAGCTCCTACGAGCAGTACTTC CAVRRTGSSYEQYF
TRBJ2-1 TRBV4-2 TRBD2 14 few TGTGCCACCGGAAGCGGGGGGGCCTACAATGAGCAGTTCTTC CATGSGGAYNEQFF
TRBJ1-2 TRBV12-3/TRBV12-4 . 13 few TGTGCCAGCAGTAATTTAGCTAACTATGGCTACACCTTC CASSNLANYGYTF
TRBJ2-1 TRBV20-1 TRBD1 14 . TGCAGTGCTAGTGGCCAGGGGGCTTGGAAGGAGCAGTTCTTC CSASGQGAWKEQFF
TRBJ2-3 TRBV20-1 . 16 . TGCAGTGCTATCTCCATTGACGGCCTTAGCACAGATACGCAGTATTTT CSAISIDGLSTDTQYF
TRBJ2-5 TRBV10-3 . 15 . TGTGCCATCAAGATGGGGGGTGGGGTTTTTGAGACCCAGTACTTC CAIKMGGGVFETQYF
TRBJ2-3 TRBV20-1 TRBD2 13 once TGCAGGGCCCGGCGGGGGACCACAGATACGCAGTATTTT CRARRGTTDTQYF
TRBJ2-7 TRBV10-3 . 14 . TGTGCCATCAGTGAGCCCATTATTACCTACGAGCAGTACTTC CAISEPIITYEQYF
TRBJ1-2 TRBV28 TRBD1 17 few TGTGCCAGCAGTCCAAAGACAGGGGGCCCTTACCGTTATGGCTACACCTTC CASSPKTGGPYRYGYTF
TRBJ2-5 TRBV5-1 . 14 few TGCGCCAGCAGCTTGGGGCAGGGCTACGAGACCCAGTACTTC CASSLGQGYETQYF
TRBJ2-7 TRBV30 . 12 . TGTGCCTGGAGTGTATCCCACTACGAGCAGTACTTC CAWSVSHYEQYF
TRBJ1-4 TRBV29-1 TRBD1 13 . TGCAGCGTTGGCGGGACAGGAGATGAAAAACTGTTTTTT CSVGGTGDEKLFF
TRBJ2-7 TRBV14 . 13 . TGTACCAGCAGCCACGTTGGGGCCTACGAGCAGTACTTC CTSSHVGAYEQYF
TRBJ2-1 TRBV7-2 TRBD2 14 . TGTGCCAGCAGCGCAGGGACTAGTAACAATGAGCAGTTCTTC CASSAGTSNNEQFF
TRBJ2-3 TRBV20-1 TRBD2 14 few TGCAGTGCAAACAAGCGGGGGGGAGCAGATACGCAGTATTTT CSANKRGGADTQYF
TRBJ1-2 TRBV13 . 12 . TGTGCCAGCAGCTTAGGCCCCAGTGACTACACCTTC CASSLGPSDYTF
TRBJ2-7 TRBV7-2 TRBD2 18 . TGTGCCAGCAGCTTAGAGGCGGGGGGGAACTCCCCCCTCTACGAGCAGTACTTC CASSLEAGGNSPLYEQYF
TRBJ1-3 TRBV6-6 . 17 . TGTGCCAGCAGTTACTCACCAGGCACTAGGTCTGGAAACACCATATATTTT CASSYSPGTRSGNTIYF
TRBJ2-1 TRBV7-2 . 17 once TGTGCCAGCAGCTTAGCACTCCAACGACAGCCGGTTGGTGAGCAGTTCTTC CASSLALQRQPVGEQFF
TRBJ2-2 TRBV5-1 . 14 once TGCGCCAGCAGCTTACGATTGAACACCGGGGAGCTGTTTTTT CASSLRLNTGELFF
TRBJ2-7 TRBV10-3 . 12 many TGTGCCATCAGTGTGAGTGACTACGAGCAGTACTTC CAISVSDYEQYF
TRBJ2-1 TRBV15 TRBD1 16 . TGTGCCACCAGCAGCGCGGGACAGGGTTTCTTCAATGAGCAGTTCTTC CATSSAGQGFFNEQFF
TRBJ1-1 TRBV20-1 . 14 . TGCAGTGCTAGAGATGGGAGGGGGTTCACTGAAGCTTTCTTT CSARDGRGFTEAFF
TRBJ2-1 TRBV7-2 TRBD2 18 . TGTGCCAGCAGCTTAGCCGTTTACCTAGCGGGGGGGTACCATGAGCAGTTCTTC CASSLAVYLAGGYHEQFF
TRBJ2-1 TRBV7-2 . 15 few TGTGCCAGCAGCTTAGCGCCGACCGGAGTGGATGAGCAGTTCTTC CASSLAPTGVDEQFF
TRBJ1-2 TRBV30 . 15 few TGTGCCTGGAGTGTACCAGATTGGGTTAACTATGGCTACACCTTC CAWSVPDWVNYGYTF
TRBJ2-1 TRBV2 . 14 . TGTGCCAGCAGTGGGGGGGGCCCCTACAATGAGCAGTTCTTC CASSGGGPYNEQFF
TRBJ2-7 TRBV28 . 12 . TGTGCCAGCAGCCACGTTCACAATGAGCAGTACTTC CASSHVHNEQYF
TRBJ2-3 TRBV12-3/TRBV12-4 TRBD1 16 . TGTGCCAGTAGGACCGGCCGACAGGGGCTAACAGATGCGCAGTATTTT CASRTGRQGLTDAQYF
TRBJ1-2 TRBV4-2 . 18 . TGTGCCAGCAGCCAAGAGCGACCCGACTTGGGCATAGCCTATGGCTACACCTTC CASSQERPDLGIAYGYTF
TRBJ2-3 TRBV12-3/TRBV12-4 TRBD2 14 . TGTGCCAGCAGCTCTAGCGGCCGGGTGGATACGCAGTATTTT CASSSSGRVDTQYF